This TCR beta chain was recorded in a study of control samples from healthy donors and cancer patients. This table comes from immunoSEQ multiplex PCR, and its TCRdb copy is limited to in-frame clones, with some not included. The sample includes just over 150,000 clones, 80% to 90% of them seen just once. This CDR3 is built from 13 residues. Germline assignment: CDR1 SGHTA and CDR2 FQGTGA. V was cut by 4 bases and J by 1 base, with 7 bases left in between. This receptor was obtained from a man younger than 45 in good health. The sequenced material came from blood. The chain uses TRBV7-3 and TRBJ1-1; tentative D call: TRBD1 (5 bases). CDR3: CASSSDRNTEAFF. The CDR3 bases are TGTGCCAGCAGCTCCGACAGGAACACTGAAGCTTTCTTT.